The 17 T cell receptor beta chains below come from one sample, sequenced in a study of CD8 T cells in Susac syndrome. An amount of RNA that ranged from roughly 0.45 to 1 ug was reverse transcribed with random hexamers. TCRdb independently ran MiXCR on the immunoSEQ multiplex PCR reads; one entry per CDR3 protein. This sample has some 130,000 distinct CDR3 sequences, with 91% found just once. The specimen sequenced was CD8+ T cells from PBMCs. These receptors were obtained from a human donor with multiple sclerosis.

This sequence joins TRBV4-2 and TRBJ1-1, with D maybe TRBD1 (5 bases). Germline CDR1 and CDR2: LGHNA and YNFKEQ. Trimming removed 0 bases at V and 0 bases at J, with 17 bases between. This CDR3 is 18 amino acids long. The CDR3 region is CASSQEEWQGYMNTEAFF. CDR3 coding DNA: TGTGCCAGCAGCCAAGAAGAATGGCAGGGATACATGAACACTGAAGCTTTCTTT.

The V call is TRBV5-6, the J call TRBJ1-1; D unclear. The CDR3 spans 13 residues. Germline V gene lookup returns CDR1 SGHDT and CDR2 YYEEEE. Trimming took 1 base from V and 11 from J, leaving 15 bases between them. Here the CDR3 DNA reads TGTGCCAGCAGCTTGTTCGACGGCGAGTCGGCTTTCTTT. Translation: CASSLFDGESAFF.

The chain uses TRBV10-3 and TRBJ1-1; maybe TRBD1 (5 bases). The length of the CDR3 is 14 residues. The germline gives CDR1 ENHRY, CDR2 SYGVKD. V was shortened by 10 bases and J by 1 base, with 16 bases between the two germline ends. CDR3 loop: CATKQVISNTEAFF. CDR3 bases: TGTGCCACGAAACAGGTAATTTCGAACACTGAAGCTTTCTTT.

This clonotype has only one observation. CDR3 amino acids: CASSPRTGSYNEQFF. The CDR3 bases are TGTGCCAGCAGTCCTCGGACAGGCTCCTACAATGAGCAGTTCTTC. This chain links TRBV12-3 or TRBV12-4 with TRBJ2-1; TRBD1 aligns across 7 bases. The CDR3 contains 15 residues. V shed 5 bases and J 0 bases; nucleotides not matched to a gene: 4.

CDR3 protein: CASSSGLLRPEETQYF. CDR3 in DNA: TGTGCCAGCAGCTCAGGGTTACTTAGGCCAGAAGAGACCCAGTACTTC. The V call is TRBV13, the J call TRBJ2-5, with a weak D call TRBD1 (5 bases). V lost 4 bases and J 3 bases, leaving 18 bases between the germline ends. This CDR3 comprises 16 residues. Germline CDR1 is PRHDT and CDR2 is FYEKMQ (reference sequence). The entire variable domain, with the rest obtained from reference TRBV13 and TRBJ2-5, is as follows: AAGVIQSPRHLIKEKRETATLKCYPIPRHDTVYWYQQGPGQDPQFLISFYEKMQSDKGSIPDRFSAQQFSDYHSELNMSSLELGDSALYFCASSSGLLRPEETQYFGPGTRLLVL.

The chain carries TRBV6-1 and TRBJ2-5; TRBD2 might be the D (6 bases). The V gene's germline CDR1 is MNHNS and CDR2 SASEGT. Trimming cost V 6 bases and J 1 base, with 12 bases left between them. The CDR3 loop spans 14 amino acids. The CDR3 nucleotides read TGTGCCAGCAGGCCCCCGGGACTCCAAGAGACCCAGTACTTC. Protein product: CASRPPGLQETQYF.

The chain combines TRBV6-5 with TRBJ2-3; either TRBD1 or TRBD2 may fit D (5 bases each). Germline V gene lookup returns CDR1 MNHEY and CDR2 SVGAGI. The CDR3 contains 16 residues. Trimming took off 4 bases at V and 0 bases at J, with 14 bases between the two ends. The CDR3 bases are TGTGCCAGCAGTTCCCGTCTGAGGGGCAGCACAGATACGCAGTATTTT. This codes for CASSSRLRGSTDTQYF.

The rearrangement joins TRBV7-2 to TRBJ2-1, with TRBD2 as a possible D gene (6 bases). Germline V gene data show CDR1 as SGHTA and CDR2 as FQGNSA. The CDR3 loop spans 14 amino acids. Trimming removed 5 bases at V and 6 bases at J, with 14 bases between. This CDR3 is CASSLILAANEQFF. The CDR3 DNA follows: TGTGCCAGCAGCCTCATACTAGCAGCCAATGAGCAGTTCTTC.

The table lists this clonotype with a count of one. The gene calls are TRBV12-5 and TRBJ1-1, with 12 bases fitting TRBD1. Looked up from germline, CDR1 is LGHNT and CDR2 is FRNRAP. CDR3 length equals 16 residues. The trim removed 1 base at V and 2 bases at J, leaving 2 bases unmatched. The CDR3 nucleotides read TGTGCTAGTGGTTTGGCCGGGACAGGGGGCAACACTGAAGCTTTCTTT. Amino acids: CASGLAGTGGNTEAFF. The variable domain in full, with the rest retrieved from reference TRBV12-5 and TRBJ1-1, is DARVTQTPRHKVTEMGQEVTMRCQPILGHNTVFWYRQTMMQGLELLAYFRNRAPLDDSGMPKDRFSAEMPDATLATLKIQPSEPRDSAVYFCASGLAGTGGNTEAFFGQGTRLTVV.

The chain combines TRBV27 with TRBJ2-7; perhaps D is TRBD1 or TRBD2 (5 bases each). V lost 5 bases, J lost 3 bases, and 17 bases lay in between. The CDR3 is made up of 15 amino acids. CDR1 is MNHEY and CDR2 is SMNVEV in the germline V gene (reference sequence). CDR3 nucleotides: TGTGCCAGCAGTCCTGGGGCCGCACGGGGCTACGAGCAGTACTTC. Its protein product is CASSPGAARGYEQYF.

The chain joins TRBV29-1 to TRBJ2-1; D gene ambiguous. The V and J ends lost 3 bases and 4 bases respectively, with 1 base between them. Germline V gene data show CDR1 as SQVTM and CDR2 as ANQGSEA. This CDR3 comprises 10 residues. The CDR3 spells CSVEYNEQFF. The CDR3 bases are TGCAGCGTTGAGTACAATGAGCAGTTCTTC.

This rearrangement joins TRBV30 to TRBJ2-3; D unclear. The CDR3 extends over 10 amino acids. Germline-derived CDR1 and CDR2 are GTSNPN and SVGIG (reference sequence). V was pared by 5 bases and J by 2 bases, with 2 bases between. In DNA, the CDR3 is TGTGCCTGGCTCACAGATACGCAGTATTTT. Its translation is CAWLTDTQYF. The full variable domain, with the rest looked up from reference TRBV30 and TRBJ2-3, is SQTIHQWPATLVQPVGSPLSLECTVEGTSNPNLYWYRQAAGRGLQLLFYSVGIGQISSEVPQNLSASRPQDRQFILSSKKLLLSDSGFYLCAWLTDTQYFGPGTRLTVL.

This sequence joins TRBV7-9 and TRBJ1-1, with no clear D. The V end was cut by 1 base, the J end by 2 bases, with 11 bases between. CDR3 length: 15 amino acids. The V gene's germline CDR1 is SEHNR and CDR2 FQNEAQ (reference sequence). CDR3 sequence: CASSLGRMGNTEAFF. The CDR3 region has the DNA TGTGCCAGCAGCTTAGGACGGATGGGAAACACTGAAGCTTTCTTT.

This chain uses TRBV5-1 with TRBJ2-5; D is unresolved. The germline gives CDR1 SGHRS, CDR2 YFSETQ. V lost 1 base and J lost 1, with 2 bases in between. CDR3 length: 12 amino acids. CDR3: CASSLPQETQYF. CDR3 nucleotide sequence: TGCGCCAGCAGCTTGCCCCAAGAGACCCAGTACTTC.

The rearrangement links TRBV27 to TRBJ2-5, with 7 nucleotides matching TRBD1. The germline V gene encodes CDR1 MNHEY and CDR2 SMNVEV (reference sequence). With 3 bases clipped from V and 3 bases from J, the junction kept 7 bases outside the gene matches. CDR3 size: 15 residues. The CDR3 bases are TGTGCCAGCAGTTTTGATCCCACAGGGGAAGAGACCCAGTACTTC. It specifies CASSFDPTGEETQYF.

The CDR3 spells CSATAGGVEQFF. The CDR3 region has the DNA TGCAGCGCGACGGCGGGAGGTGTTGAGCAGTTCTTC. The chain links TRBV29-1 to TRBJ2-1; 8 positions agree with TRBD2. Germline lookup yields CDR1 SQVTM and CDR2 ANQGSEA. With 7 bases clipped from V and 9 bases from J, the junction kept 8 bases outside the gene matches. This CDR3 is built from 12 residues.

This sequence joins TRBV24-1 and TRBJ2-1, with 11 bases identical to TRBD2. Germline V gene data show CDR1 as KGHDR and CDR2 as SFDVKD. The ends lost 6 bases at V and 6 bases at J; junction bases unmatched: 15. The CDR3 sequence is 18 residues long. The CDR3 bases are TGTGCCACCAGTACTATTAAACTGACTAGCGGGACCTCCAATGAGCAGTTCTTC. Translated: CATSTIKLTSGTSNEQFF.